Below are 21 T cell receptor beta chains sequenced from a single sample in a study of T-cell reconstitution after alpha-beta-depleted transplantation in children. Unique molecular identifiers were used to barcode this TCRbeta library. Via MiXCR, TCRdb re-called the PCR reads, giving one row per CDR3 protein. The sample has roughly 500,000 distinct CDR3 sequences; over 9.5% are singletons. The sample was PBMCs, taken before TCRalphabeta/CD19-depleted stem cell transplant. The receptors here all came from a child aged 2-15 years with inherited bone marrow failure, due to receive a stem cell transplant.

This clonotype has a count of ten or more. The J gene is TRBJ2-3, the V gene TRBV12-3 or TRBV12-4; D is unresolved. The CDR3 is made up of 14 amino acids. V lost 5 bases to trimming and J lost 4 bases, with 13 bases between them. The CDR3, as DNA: TGTGCCAGCAGTCCTATCCCTGCGGCAGATACGCAGTATTTT. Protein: CASSPIPAADTQYF.

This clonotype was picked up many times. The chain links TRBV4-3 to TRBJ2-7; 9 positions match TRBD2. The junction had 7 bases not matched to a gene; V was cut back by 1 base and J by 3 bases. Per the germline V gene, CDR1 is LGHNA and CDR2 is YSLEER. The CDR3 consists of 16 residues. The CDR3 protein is CASSQVPQAGGYEQYF. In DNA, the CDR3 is TGCGCCAGCAGCCAAGTCCCCCAAGCGGGAGGCTACGAGCAGTACTTC.

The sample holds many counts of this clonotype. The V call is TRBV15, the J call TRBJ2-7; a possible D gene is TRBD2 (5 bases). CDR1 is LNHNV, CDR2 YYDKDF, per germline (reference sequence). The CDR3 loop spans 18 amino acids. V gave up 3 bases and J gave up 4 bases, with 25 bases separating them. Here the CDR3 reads CATSRTPLPFGLVYEQYF. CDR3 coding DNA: TGTGCCACCAGCAGGACCCCCCTTCCTTTTGGACTTGTTTACGAGCAGTACTTC.

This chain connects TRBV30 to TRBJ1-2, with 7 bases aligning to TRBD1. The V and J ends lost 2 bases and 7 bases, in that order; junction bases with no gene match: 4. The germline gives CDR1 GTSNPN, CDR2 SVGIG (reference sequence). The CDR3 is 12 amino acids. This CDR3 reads CAWSSGGSGYTF. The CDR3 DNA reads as TGTGCCTGGAGTTCAGGGGGAAGTGGCTACACCTTC.

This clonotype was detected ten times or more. CDR3 loop: CASPPASGMRGELFF. The CDR3 coding sequence is TGTGCCAGCCCCCCTGCTAGCGGGATGAGAGGGGAGCTGTTTTTT. The V gene is TRBV7-2, the J gene TRBJ2-2; TRBD2 matches at 9 bases. Trimming at V came to 8 bases and at J to 8 bases, leaving 12 bases not matched to a gene. CDR1 and CDR2 (germline): SGHTA, FQGNSA. The CDR3 sequence is 15 residues long.

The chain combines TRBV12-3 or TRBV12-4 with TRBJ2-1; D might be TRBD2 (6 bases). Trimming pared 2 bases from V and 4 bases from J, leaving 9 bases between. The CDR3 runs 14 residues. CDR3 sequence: CASSLTGVYNEQFF. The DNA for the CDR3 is TGTGCCAGCAGTTTAACGGGAGTTTACAATGAGCAGTTCTTC.

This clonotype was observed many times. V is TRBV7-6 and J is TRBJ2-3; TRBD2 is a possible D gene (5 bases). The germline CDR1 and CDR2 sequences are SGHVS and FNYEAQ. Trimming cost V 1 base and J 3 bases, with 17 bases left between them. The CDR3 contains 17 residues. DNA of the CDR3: TGTGCCAGCAGCTTAGTGCTCGACATAACGGGAACAGATACGCAGTATTTT. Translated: CASSLVLDITGTDTQYF.

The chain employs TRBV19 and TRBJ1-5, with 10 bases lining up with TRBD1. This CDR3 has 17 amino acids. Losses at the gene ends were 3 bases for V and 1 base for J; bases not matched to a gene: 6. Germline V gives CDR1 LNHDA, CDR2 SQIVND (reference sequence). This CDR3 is CASSMGTGAESNQPQHF. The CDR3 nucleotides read TGTGCCAGTAGTATGGGGACAGGGGCCGAGAGCAATCAGCCCCAGCATTTT.

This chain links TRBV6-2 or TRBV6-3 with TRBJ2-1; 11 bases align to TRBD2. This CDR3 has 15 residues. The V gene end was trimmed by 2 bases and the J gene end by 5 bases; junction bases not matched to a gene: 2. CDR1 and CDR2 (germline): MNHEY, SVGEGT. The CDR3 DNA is TGTGCCAGCAGTTACCTAGCGGGAGGTAACAATGAGCAGTTCTTC. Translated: CASSYLAGGNNEQFF.

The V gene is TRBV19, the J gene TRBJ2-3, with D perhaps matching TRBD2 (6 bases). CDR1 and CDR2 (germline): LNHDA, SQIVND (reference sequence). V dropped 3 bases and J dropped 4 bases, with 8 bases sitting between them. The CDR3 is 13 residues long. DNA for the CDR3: TGTGCCAGTAGTATGTCTAGCGCAGATACGCAGTATTTT. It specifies CASSMSSADTQYF.

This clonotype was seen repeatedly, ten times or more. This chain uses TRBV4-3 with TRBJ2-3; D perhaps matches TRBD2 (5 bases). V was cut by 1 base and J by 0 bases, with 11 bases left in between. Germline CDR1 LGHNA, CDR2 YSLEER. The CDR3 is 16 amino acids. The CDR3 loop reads CASSQVLRGSTDTQYF. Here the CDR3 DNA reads TGCGCCAGCAGCCAAGTGCTTCGCGGGAGCACAGATACGCAGTATTTT.

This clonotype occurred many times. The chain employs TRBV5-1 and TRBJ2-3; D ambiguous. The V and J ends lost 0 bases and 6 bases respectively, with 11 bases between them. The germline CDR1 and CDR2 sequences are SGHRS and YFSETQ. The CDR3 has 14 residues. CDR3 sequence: CASSLVRSGDTQYF. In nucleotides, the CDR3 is TGCGCCAGCAGCTTGGTACGGAGTGGCGATACGCAGTATTTT.

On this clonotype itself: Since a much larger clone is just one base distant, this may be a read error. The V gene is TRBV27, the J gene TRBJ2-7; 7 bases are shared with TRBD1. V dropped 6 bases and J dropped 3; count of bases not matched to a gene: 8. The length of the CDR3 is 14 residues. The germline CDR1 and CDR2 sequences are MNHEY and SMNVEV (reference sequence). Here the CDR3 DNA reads TGTGCCAGCAGCCCTGACAGGGCGGTCTACGAGCAGTACTTC. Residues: CASSPDRAVYEQYF.

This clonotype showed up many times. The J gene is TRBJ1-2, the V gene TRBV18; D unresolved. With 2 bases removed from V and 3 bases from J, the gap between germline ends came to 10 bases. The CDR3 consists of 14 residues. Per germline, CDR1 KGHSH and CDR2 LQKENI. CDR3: CASSPTGLDYGYTF. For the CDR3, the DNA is TGTGCCAGCTCACCAACGGGATTGGACTATGGCTACACCTTC.

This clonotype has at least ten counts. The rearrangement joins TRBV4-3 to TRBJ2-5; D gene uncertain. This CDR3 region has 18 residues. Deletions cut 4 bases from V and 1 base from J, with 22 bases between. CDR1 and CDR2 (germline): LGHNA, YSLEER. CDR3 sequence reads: CASSPRQTDGTAQETQYF. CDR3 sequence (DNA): TGCGCCAGCAGCCCCCGGCAGACGGACGGAACCGCCCAAGAGACCCAGTACTTC.

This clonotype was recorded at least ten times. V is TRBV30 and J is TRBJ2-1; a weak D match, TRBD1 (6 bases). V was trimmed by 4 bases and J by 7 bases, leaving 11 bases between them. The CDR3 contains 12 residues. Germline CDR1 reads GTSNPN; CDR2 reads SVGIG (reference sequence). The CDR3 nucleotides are TGTGCCTGGACCATTACAGGGAATGAGCAGTTCTTC. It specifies CAWTITGNEQFF.

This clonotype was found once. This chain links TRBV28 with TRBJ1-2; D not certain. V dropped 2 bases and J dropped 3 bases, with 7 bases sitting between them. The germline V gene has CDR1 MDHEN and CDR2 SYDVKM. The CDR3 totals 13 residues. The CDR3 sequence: CASSLDTDYGYTF. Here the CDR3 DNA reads TGTGCCAGCAGTTTAGACACTGACTATGGCTACACCTTC.

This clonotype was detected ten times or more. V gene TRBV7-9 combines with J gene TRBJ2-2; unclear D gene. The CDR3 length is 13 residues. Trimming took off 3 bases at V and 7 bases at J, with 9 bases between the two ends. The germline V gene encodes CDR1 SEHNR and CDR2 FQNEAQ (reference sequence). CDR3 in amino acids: CASSFGSSGELFF. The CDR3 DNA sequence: TGTGCCAGCAGCTTCGGATCGAGCGGGGAGCTGTTTTTT.

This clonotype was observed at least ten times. The CDR3 protein is CATVGPSLGSEQFF. Written as DNA, the CDR3 is TGTGCCACCGTCGGGCCCAGCCTAGGCAGTGAGCAGTTCTTC. The chain recombines TRBV27 with TRBJ2-1, with D unclear. This CDR3 is 14 amino acids long. Between the trimmed V and J ends, which lost 10 bases and 9 bases, there was a span of 22 bases. Germline values: CDR1 MNHEY, CDR2 SMNVEV (reference sequence).

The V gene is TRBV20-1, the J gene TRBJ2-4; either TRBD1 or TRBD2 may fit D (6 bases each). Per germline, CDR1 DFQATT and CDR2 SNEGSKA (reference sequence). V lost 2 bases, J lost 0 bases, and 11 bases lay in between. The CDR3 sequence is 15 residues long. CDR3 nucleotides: TGCAGTGCTAGAAAAGGGGGACTAGCCAAAAACATTCAGTACTTC. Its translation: CSARKGGLAKNIQYF.

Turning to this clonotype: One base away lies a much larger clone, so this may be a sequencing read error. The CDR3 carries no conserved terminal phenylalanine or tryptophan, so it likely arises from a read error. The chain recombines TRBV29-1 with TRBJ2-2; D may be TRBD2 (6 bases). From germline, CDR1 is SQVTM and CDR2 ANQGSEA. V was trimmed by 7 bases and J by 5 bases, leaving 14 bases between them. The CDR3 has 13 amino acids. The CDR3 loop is CSGRLGGTGELFI. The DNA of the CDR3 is TGCAGCGGTAGACTAGGAGGTACCGGGGAGCTGTTTATT.